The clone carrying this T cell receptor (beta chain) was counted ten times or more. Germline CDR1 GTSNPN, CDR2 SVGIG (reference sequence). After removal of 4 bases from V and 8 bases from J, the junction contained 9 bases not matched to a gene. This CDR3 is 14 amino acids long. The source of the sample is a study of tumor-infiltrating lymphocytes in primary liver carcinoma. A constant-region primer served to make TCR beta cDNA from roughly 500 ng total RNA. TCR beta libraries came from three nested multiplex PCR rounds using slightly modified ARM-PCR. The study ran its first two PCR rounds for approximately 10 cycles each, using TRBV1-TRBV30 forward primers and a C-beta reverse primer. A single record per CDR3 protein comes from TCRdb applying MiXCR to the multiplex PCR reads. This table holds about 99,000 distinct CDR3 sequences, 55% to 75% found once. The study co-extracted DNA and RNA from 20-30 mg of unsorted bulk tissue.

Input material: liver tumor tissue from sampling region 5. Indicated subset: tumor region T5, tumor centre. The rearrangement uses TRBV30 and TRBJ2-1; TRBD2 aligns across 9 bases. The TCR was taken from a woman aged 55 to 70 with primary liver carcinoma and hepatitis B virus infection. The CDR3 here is CAWIPSGVVDEQFF. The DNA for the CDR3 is TGTGCCTGGATCCCTAGCGGGGTAGTAGATGAGCAGTTCTTC.